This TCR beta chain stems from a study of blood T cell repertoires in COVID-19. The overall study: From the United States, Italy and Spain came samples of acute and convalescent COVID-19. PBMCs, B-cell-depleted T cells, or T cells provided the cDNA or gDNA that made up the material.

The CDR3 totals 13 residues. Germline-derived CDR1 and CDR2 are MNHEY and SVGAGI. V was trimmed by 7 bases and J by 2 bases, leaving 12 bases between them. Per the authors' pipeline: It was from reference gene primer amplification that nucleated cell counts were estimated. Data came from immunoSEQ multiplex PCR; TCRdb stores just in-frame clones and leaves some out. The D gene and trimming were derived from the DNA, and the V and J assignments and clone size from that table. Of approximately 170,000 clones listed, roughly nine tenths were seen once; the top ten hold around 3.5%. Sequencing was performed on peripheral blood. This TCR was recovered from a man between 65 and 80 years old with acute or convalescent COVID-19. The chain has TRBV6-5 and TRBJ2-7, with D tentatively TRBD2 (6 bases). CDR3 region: CASTPGGTYEQYF. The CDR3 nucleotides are TGTGCCAGCACCCCGGGCGGGACCTACGAGCAGTACTTC.